The 32 T cell receptor beta chains reported below all come from one sample, sequenced in a study of cytomegalovirus exposure and HLA in healthy donors. Here immunoSEQ multiplex PCR was the method, and the copy in TCRdb shows in-frame clones only, minus some. Seen here are approximately 140,000 clones, around 85% observed once, and the top ten hold about 2.7%. The sequencing input was PBMCs. The receptors were sampled from a man in his late teens or twenties in good health and CMV-seronegative.

This chain uses TRBV7-2 with TRBJ2-7; D is perhaps TRBD1 (7 bases). Germline V gives CDR1 SGHTA, CDR2 FQGNSA. There are 19 residues in the CDR3. V shed 7 bases and J shed 1 base, with 29 bases lying between them. The CDR3 reads CASTLGDRPFVAGSYEQYF. CDR3 coding DNA: TGTGCCAGCACCCTCGGGGACAGACCATTTGTCGCGGGATCCTACGAGCAGTACTTC.

V and J are TRBV6-6 and TRBJ2-6, with D perhaps TRBD1 (5 bases). The length of the CDR3 is 15 residues. Germline loops: CDR1 MNHNY, CDR2 SVGAGI (reference sequence). Between the trimmed V and J ends, which lost 4 bases and 4 bases, there was a span of 11 bases. The CDR3 sequence: CASSSGLAGANVLTF. CDR3 DNA: TGTGCCAGCAGTTCAGGGTTGGCCGGGGCCAACGTCCTGACTTTC.

The CDR3 DNA is TGTGCCAGCAGTTTAACAGGAATAGCCAAAAACATTCAGTACTTC. It yields the protein CASSLTGIAKNIQYF. The chain couples TRBV28 to TRBJ2-4, with D perhaps matching TRBD1 (5 bases). V was cut by 2 bases and J by 0 bases, with 8 bases left in between. CDR1 is MDHEN, CDR2 SYDVKM, per germline. The CDR3 totals 15 residues. Drawing the rest from reference TRBV28 and TRBJ2-4, the complete variable domain is DVKVTQSSRYLVKRTGEKVFLECVQDMDHENMFWYRQDPGLGLRLIYFSYDVKMKEKGDIPEGYSVSREKKERFSLILESASTNQTSMYLCASSLTGIAKNIQYFGAGTRLSVL.

This clone has a single count. This chain connects TRBV27 to TRBJ2-7, with a possible D match to TRBD2 (6 bases). Germline-derived CDR1 and CDR2 are MNHEY and SMNVEV (reference sequence). The CDR3 is 16 amino acids. Trimming took 3 bases from V and 2 from J, leaving 17 bases between them. In DNA, the CDR3 is TGTGCCAGCAGTTTTGTAGGGGACGGGGGTGCCTACGAGCAGTACTTC. It translates to CASSFVGDGGAYEQYF.

This clone was recorded at least ten times. The rearrangement links TRBV7-2 to TRBJ1-1; TRBD1 might be the D (6 bases). Germline assignment: CDR1 SGHTA and CDR2 FQGNSA. The CDR3 has 13 residues. Trimming removed 5 bases at V and 8 bases at J, with 15 bases between. The DNA for the CDR3 is TGTGCCAGCAGCCCCTACGCAGGGGCCGAAGCTTTCTTT. Protein product: CASSPYAGAEAFF.

The rearrangement joins TRBV4-1 to TRBJ2-7, with 10 bases matching TRBD1. V was pared by 4 bases and J by 4 bases, with 4 bases of the junction left unmatched. The germline CDR1 and CDR2 sequences are MGHRA and YSYEKL. This CDR3 is built from 14 residues. CDR3 DNA: TGCGCCAGCAGCCGCGGGACAGGGGAATACGAGCAGTACTTC. Protein: CASSRGTGEYEQYF.

This clone came up once. The chain couples TRBV25-1 to TRBJ1-2; TRBD1 agrees at 9 bases. The V gene end was trimmed by 6 bases and the J gene end by 7 bases; junction bases not matched to a gene: 12. Per the germline V gene, CDR1 is MGHDK and CDR2 is SYGVNS. CDR3 length: 15 amino acids. CDR3 bases: TGTGCCAGCAGCCGGACAGGGGTAAGGATCTCTGGCTACACCTTC. It is translated as CASSRTGVRISGYTF.

The V and J genes are TRBV7-2 and TRBJ2-5; 8 bases match TRBD1. From germline, CDR1 is SGHTA and CDR2 FQGNSA. The junction had 15 bases not matched to a gene; V was cut back by 3 bases and J by 0 bases. There are 19 residues in the CDR3. The CDR3 region has the DNA TGTGCCAGCAGCTTTGGGCCGGGACAGGTTCCCCCGTACCAAGAGACCCAGTACTTC. It encodes CASSFGPGQVPPYQETQYF.

V is TRBV25-1 and J is TRBJ2-1; weak D call: TRBD2 (5 bases). The CDR3 sequence is 13 residues long. Germline V gene sequence: CDR1 MGHDK, CDR2 SYGVNS. Trimming left V 4 bases short and J 6 bases short, with 10 bases between. CDR3 DNA sequence: TGTGCCAGCAGTGTGAGGGTCGGCAATGAGCAGTTCTTC. Residues: CASSVRVGNEQFF.

The rearrangement links TRBV11-2 to TRBJ1-5; no definite D call. V lost 1 base and J 7 bases, leaving 8 bases between the germline ends. Germline CDR1 reads SGHAT; CDR2 reads FQNNGV. This CDR3 spans 13 amino acids. CDR3 DNA: TGTGCCAGCAGCTTAGGACTTTTACAGCCCCAGCATTTT. Residues: CASSLGLLQPQHF. Full variable domain (remainder filled in from reference TRBV11-2 and TRBJ1-5): EAGVAQSPRYKIIEKRQSVAFWCNPISGHATLYWYQQILGQGPKLLIQFQNNGVVDDSQLPKDRFSAERLKGVDSTLKIQPAKLEDSAVYLCASSLGLLQPQHFGDGTRLSIL.

This clone was found once. CDR3 coding DNA: TGTGCCAGCAGCCGCGGACAGTGGGAAAATGAAAAACTGTTTTTT. It codes for CASSRGQWENEKLFF. The V call is TRBV6-1, the J call TRBJ1-4, with D possibly matching TRBD1 (6 bases). This CDR3 contains 15 residues. V gave up 6 bases and J gave up 5 bases, with 16 bases separating them. Germline V gene lookup returns CDR1 MNHNS and CDR2 SASEGT.

The chain has TRBV5-1 and TRBJ2-7; no clear D gene. Trimming left V 0 bases short and J 7 bases short, with 11 bases between. The CDR3 runs to 13 residues. Germline V lookup: CDR1 SGHRS, CDR2 YFSETQ. The DNA of the CDR3 is TGCGCCAGCAGCTTGGGCCAGGTGGGTGAGCAGTACTTC. Protein sequence: CASSLGQVGEQYF.

The chain uses TRBV11-2 and TRBJ2-7, with D perhaps TRBD2 (5 bases). The CDR3 is 15 residues long. Trimming removed 5 bases from V and 6 bases from J, with 20 bases in between. Looked up from germline, CDR1 is SGHAT and CDR2 is FQNNGV. CDR3 bases: TGTGCCAGCAGCATCGACTATTTAAGCGCCTTCGAGCAGTACTTC. Its translation: CASSIDYLSAFEQYF.

The chain is built from TRBV19 and TRBJ2-3, with 14 bases lining up with TRBD2. V was clipped by 5 bases and J by 5 bases; unmatched bases: 3. The CDR3 has 15 amino acids. The V gene's germline CDR1 is LNHDA and CDR2 SQIVND (reference sequence). CDR3 residues: CASSAGLAGEDTQYF. The CDR3 coding sequence is TGTGCCAGTAGTGCGGGACTAGCGGGAGAAGATACGCAGTATTTT.

The rearrangement links TRBV7-2 to TRBJ2-6; D is uncertain. The CDR3 runs to 15 residues. Germline-derived CDR1 and CDR2 are SGHTA and FQGNSA. Trimming pared 2 bases from V and 2 bases from J, leaving 7 bases between. The CDR3 sequence is CASSLPSPGANVLTF. The CDR3 nucleotides are TGTGCCAGCAGCTTACCCTCTCCTGGGGCCAACGTCCTGACTTTC.

This clone was observed once. The chain carries TRBV13 and TRBJ2-7; 12 bases map to TRBD2. Losses at the gene ends were 5 bases for V and 4 bases for J; bases not matched to a gene: 3. This CDR3 is built from 14 residues. The V gene's germline CDR1 is PRHDT and CDR2 FYEKMQ (reference sequence). The DNA of the CDR3 is TGTGCCAGCAGCCCCGGACTAGCGGGATACGAGCAGTACTTC. It yields the protein CASSPGLAGYEQYF.

This clone was counted once. The chain employs TRBV25-1 and TRBJ2-1, with unresolved D. This CDR3 comprises 17 residues. The V gene lost 4 bases and the J gene lost 0 bases, with 16 bases spanning the gap. The V gene's germline CDR1 is MGHDK and CDR2 SYGVNS. CDR3 bases: TGTGCCAGCAGTGGGAAGCGAGGAGAAAGCTCCTACAATGAGCAGTTCTTC. The encoded protein is CASSGKRGESSYNEQFF.

In its sample, this clone was seen once. J is TRBJ2-1 and V is TRBV30; D remains ambiguous. Trimming left V 0 bases short and J 1 base short, with 7 bases between. The CDR3 has 14 residues. Germline V gene lookup returns CDR1 GTSNPN and CDR2 SVGIG (reference sequence). The CDR3 protein is CAWSVQSSYNEQFF. The CDR3 coding sequence is TGTGCCTGGAGTGTACAGAGTTCCTACAATGAGCAGTTCTTC.

J is TRBJ2-5 and V is TRBV9; 11 bases match TRBD2. The CDR3 totals 14 residues. Unmatched junction bases numbered 2, after V lost 2 bases and J lost 5 bases. Germline CDR1 reads SGDLS; CDR2 reads YYNGEE. In nucleotides, the CDR3 is TGTGCCAGCAGCGTTAGCGGGGGGGACGAGACCCAGTACTTC. This sequence encodes CASSVSGGDETQYF.

This rearrangement joins TRBV28 to TRBJ2-7; possible D gene TRBD2, 6 bases. Germline lookup yields CDR1 MDHEN and CDR2 SYDVKM. This CDR3 has 14 amino acids. Trimming took off 3 bases at V and 3 bases at J, with 12 bases between the two ends. CDR3 region: CASSLEGRNYEQYF. The CDR3 bases are TGTGCCAGCAGTTTGGAGGGGCGCAACTACGAGCAGTACTTC.

The chain recombines TRBV7-9 with TRBJ2-1; no definite D call. The CDR3 runs to 12 residues. V lost 1 base to trimming and J lost 9 bases, with 7 bases between them. The V gene's germline CDR1 is SEHNR and CDR2 FQNEAQ (reference sequence). The CDR3 coding sequence is TGTGCCAGCAGCTTAGTCCCGGGTGAGCAGTTCTTC. Translating gives CASSLVPGEQFF.

The rearrangement links TRBV7-9 to TRBJ2-1; 9 bases map to TRBD1. This CDR3 spans 15 amino acids. The junction had 8 bases not matched to a gene; V was cut back by 5 bases and J by 6 bases. Germline V lookup: CDR1 SEHNR, CDR2 FQNEAQ (reference sequence). The CDR3 here is CASSLRGTGTNEQFF. DNA of the CDR3: TGTGCCAGCAGCCTGAGGGGGACAGGGACCAATGAGCAGTTCTTC. The variable domain in full, completed from reference TRBV7-9 and TRBJ2-1, reads DTGVSQNPRHKITKRGQNVTFRCDPISEHNRLYWYRQTLGQGPEFLTYFQNEAQLEKSRLLSDRFSAERPKGSFSTLEIQRTEQGDSAMYLCASSLRGTGTNEQFFGPGTRLTVL.

This clone was detected only once. The chain employs TRBV27 and TRBJ1-1; D unresolved. With 3 bases removed from V and 3 bases from J, the gap between germline ends came to 14 bases. In germline, CDR1 is MNHEY, CDR2 SMNVEV (reference sequence). The CDR3 spans 15 residues. The CDR3, as DNA: TGTGCCAGCAGTTTCCTGGGCAGTATCGACACTGAAGCTTTCTTT. Translating gives CASSFLGSIDTEAFF.

This rearrangement joins TRBV4-1 to TRBJ1-1; D is undetermined. Germline values: CDR1 MGHRA, CDR2 YSYEKL. There are 14 residues in the CDR3. The V gene lost 4 bases and the J gene lost 1 base, with 10 bases spanning the gap. The CDR3, as DNA: TGCGCCAGCAGCCCCGCGAGGGCGAACACTGAAGCTTTCTTT. Its protein product is CASSPARANTEAFF.

This clone was counted a single time. V is TRBV2 and J is TRBJ2-3; D gene ambiguous. The CDR3 contains 13 residues. The germline gives CDR1 SNHLY, CDR2 FYNNEI. Trimming left V 6 bases short and J 0 bases short, with 7 bases between. The CDR3 region has the DNA TGTGCCAGCAGGGAACTGAGCACAGATACGCAGTATTTT. This translates into CASRELSTDTQYF.

This chain uses TRBV5-8 with TRBJ2-5, with 7 bases matching TRBD1. This CDR3 has 15 residues. Germline V lookup: CDR1 SGHTS, CDR2 YDEGEE. V lost 2 bases and J lost 2; bases outside the gene matches: 6. CDR3 sequence reads: CASSFEGQSQETQYF. The CDR3 region has the DNA TGTGCCAGCAGCTTCGAGGGACAGAGTCAAGAGACCCAGTACTTC.

V usage is TRBV7-9 and J usage is TRBJ2-2; 11 nucleotides align to TRBD2. Trimming removed 5 bases from V and 5 bases from J; junction bases left unmatched: 10. This CDR3 is 17 amino acids long. Per the germline V gene, CDR1 is SEHNR and CDR2 is FQNEAQ (reference sequence). CDR3 sequence: CASSPGLAGLGTGELFF. DNA for the CDR3: TGTGCCAGCAGCCCCGGACTAGCGGGCCTGGGGACCGGGGAGCTGTTTTTT.

V usage is TRBV5-1 and J usage is TRBJ2-1, with 7 bases lining up with TRBD2. CDR1 and CDR2 from the germline V gene are SGHRS and YFSETQ. The CDR3 has 16 amino acids. With 3 bases clipped from V and 0 bases from J, the junction kept 6 bases outside the gene matches. The CDR3 DNA reads as TGCGCCAGCAGCTGGACTCTAGCGGTCTCCTACAATGAGCAGTTCTTC. The encoded protein is CASSWTLAVSYNEQFF.

In its sample, this clone was seen a few times. The V call is TRBV6-5, the J call TRBJ1-2; no definite D call. Trimming removed 0 bases from V and 4 bases from J, with 9 bases in between. CDR3 length: 14 amino acids. In germline, CDR1 is MNHEY, CDR2 SVGAGI. The CDR3 nucleotides read TGTGCCAGCAGTTACTCCTCGCAGTCCTATGGCTACACCTTC. Protein sequence: CASSYSSQSYGYTF.

The rearrangement uses TRBV27 and TRBJ1-6; 11 nucleotides agree with TRBD1. After removal of 10 bases from V and 8 bases from J, the junction contained 25 bases not matched to a gene. This CDR3 has 20 residues. The germline CDR1 and CDR2 sequences are MNHEY and SMNVEV (reference sequence). Written as DNA, the CDR3 is TGTGCCACCAACCCCACACCTCCCCTGGAGACGGGACAGGGGGATTCACCCCTCCACTTT. Residues: CATNPTPPLETGQGDSPLHF.

The genes are TRBV7-8 and TRBJ1-4, with D maybe TRBD1 (5 bases). The germline V and J ends were trimmed by 7 bases and 4 bases, with 16 bases remaining between them. The CDR3 has 15 amino acids. CDR1 and CDR2 (germline): SGHVS, FQNEAQ. The CDR3 sequence: CASTKNGGLNEKLFF. CDR3 DNA sequence: TGTGCCAGCACCAAGAACGGGGGACTTAATGAAAAACTGTTTTTT.

This clone was seen more than once but under ten times. CDR3 protein: CASRDGYGGGYEQYF. CDR3 bases: TGTGCCAGCAGGGATGGCTATGGAGGCGGCTACGAGCAGTACTTC. The chain joins TRBV6-1 to TRBJ2-7; the D gene is possibly TRBD2 (5 bases). V was trimmed by 6 bases and J by 3 bases, leaving 18 bases between them. The germline V gene has CDR1 MNHNS and CDR2 SASEGT. This CDR3 comprises 15 residues.